These 23 T cell receptor beta chains originate from one sample sequenced in a study of blood T cell repertoires in COVID-19. TCRdb keeps only in-frame clones here, not all; method: immunoSEQ multiplex PCR. The sample has about 180,000 clones, 80% to 90% seen once. Input material: peripheral blood. The receptors shown here come from a woman aged 70-85 years with COVID-19, enrolled during active disease.

The chain's CDR3 is CASSLDPGAAAIQYF. The CDR3 DNA follows: TGTGCCAGCAGCTTAGATCCGGGTGCGGCAGCCATTCAGTACTTC. The chain links TRBV7-2 to TRBJ2-4, with unresolved D. V lost 1 base and J 9 bases, leaving 16 bases between the germline ends. This CDR3 region has 15 residues. Germline V lookup: CDR1 SGHTA, CDR2 FQGNSA.

The chain has TRBV19 and TRBJ2-7, with 7 positions matching TRBD1. The CDR3 has 13 amino acids. Germline-derived CDR1 and CDR2 are LNHDA and SQIVND (reference sequence). Trimming removed 4 bases from V and 2 bases from J; junction bases left unmatched: 2. CDR3 DNA sequence: TGTGCCAGTAGTAAGGGGGCAGCCTACGAGCAGTACTTC. Its protein is CASSKGAAYEQYF. Full variable domain (rest looked up from reference TRBV19 and TRBJ2-7): DGGITQSPKYLFRKEGQNVTLSCEQNLNHDAMYWYRQDPGQGLRLIYYSQIVNDFQKGDIAEGYSVSREKKESFPLTVTSAQKNPTAFYLCASSKGAAYEQYFGPGTRLTVT.

This sequence joins TRBV6-6 and TRBJ1-2, with TRBD1 as a possible D gene (6 bases). Germline V lookup: CDR1 MNHNY, CDR2 SVGAGI (reference sequence). This CDR3 region has 14 residues. V dropped 7 bases and J dropped 7 bases, with 19 bases sitting between them. CDR3 nucleotide sequence: TGTGCCAGCACCGGAGCTTGGCAAGGGGGTGGCTACACCTTC. Translated, it gives CASTGAWQGGGYTF.

This chain links TRBV25-1 with TRBJ2-2, with TRBD1 identical over 9 bases. This CDR3 has 15 amino acids. Germline CDR1 and CDR2: MGHDK and SYGVNS. J gave up 2 bases and V 5 bases, and 3 bases lay outside the gene matches. In DNA, the CDR3 is TGTGCCAGCAGTCGGACAGGGGCAAACACCGGGGAGCTGTTTTTT. This encodes CASSRTGANTGELFF.

This rearrangement joins TRBV5-6 to TRBJ1-6; D call uncertain. V was clipped by 5 bases and J by 10 bases, with 10 bases between them. Germline loops: CDR1 SGHDT, CDR2 YYEEEE. The length of the CDR3 is 12 residues. CDR3 sequence (DNA): TGTGCCAGCAGTCTCCGGGTCTCACCCCTCCACTTT. Translated: CASSLRVSPLHF.

The chain links TRBV5-1 to TRBJ2-7; TRBD2 is a possible D gene (6 bases). Trimming stripped 0 bases from V and 6 bases from J, with 13 bases between. In germline, CDR1 is SGHRS, CDR2 YFSETQ. CDR3 length: 14 residues. The CDR3 loop is CASSLGLDLGEQYF. The DNA of the CDR3 is TGCGCCAGCAGCTTGGGACTAGATCTCGGCGAGCAGTACTTC.

The V and J genes are TRBV7-8 and TRBJ2-1, with D perhaps matching TRBD2 (6 bases). Trimming left V 1 base short and J 3 bases short, with 13 bases between. The length of the CDR3 is 16 residues. Germline lookup yields CDR1 SGHVS and CDR2 FQNEAQ. The chain's CDR3 is CASSLVSGENYNEQFF. The CDR3 region has the DNA TGTGCCAGCAGCTTAGTTTCGGGAGAGAACTACAATGAGCAGTTCTTC.

The chain is built from TRBV10-3 and TRBJ2-5; D might be TRBD2 (5 bases). V lost 2 bases and J 5 bases, leaving 9 bases between the germline ends. CDR1 and CDR2 (germline): ENHRY, SYGVKD. The CDR3 is 13 amino acids. This chain's CDR3 is CAISESSDETQYF. As DNA, the CDR3 is TGTGCCATCAGTGAGAGTAGCGATGAGACCCAGTACTTC.

V gene TRBV19 combines with J gene TRBJ2-1, with TRBD2 matching 12 bases. Losses at the gene ends were 9 bases for V and 8 bases for J; bases not matched to a gene: 5. Germline V CDR1 and CDR2: LNHDA, SQIVND (reference sequence). This CDR3 is built from 13 residues. CDR3 residues: CASGTSGHDEQFF. The CDR3 DNA reads TGTGCCAGCGGGACTAGCGGGCACGATGAGCAGTTCTTC.

This clone was counted a single time. The V call is TRBV28, the J call TRBJ1-2; 10 positions agree with TRBD1. Germline loops: CDR1 MDHEN, CDR2 SYDVKM. CDR3 length equals 15 residues. V was pared by 2 bases and J by 7 bases, with 7 bases of the junction left unmatched. The CDR3 DNA reads as TGTGCCAGCAGTTTAGACGGGGGACAGGGGCCTGGCTACACCTTC. This codes for CASSLDGGQGPGYTF.

This sequence joins TRBV6-1 and TRBJ2-2, with TRBD2 as a possible D gene (5 bases). The CDR3 totals 16 residues. V lost 0 bases and J 5 bases, leaving 13 bases between the germline ends. Germline loops: CDR1 MNHNS, CDR2 SASEGT. CDR3 DNA: TGTGCCAGCAGTGAAGCGGGTAATTGGGAGACCGGGGAGCTGTTTTTT. This gives the protein CASSEAGNWETGELFF.

The DNA for the CDR3 is TGTGCCAGCAGTTACCCGCTTGGTAGCGGGGGGTCCTACAATGAGCAGTTCTTC. Its protein product is CASSYPLGSGGSYNEQFF. The chain has TRBV6-2 or TRBV6-3 and TRBJ2-1, with 10 bases matching TRBD2. Germline V gene data show CDR1 as MNHEY and CDR2 as SVGEGT. This CDR3 spans 18 amino acids. V lost 2 bases to trimming and J lost 1 base; unmatched junction nucleotides: 8.

The J gene is TRBJ1-3, the V gene TRBV11-2, with D unresolved. CDR3 size: 14 residues. The germline V and J ends were trimmed by 0 bases and 0 bases, with 3 bases remaining between them. Germline CDR1 and CDR2: SGHAT and FQNNGV. The CDR3 is CASSLESSGNTIYF. The CDR3 DNA reads as TGTGCCAGCAGCTTAGAGAGCTCTGGAAACACCATATATTTT. The full variable domain, rest sourced from reference TRBV11-2 and TRBJ1-3, is EAGVAQSPRYKIIEKRQSVAFWCNPISGHATLYWYQQILGQGPKLLIQFQNNGVVDDSQLPKDRFSAERLKGVDSTLKIQPAKLEDSAVYLCASSLESSGNTIYFGEGSWLTVV.

J is TRBJ2-3 and V is TRBV7-2; the D gene is possibly TRBD1 (6 bases). The V and J ends lost 6 bases and 1 base respectively, with 11 bases between them. The CDR3 has 14 residues. Germline loops: CDR1 SGHTA, CDR2 FQGNSA. For the CDR3, the DNA is TGTGCCAGCAGGTCACAGGGAGGCACAGATACGCAGTATTTT. Translation: CASRSQGGTDTQYF. Drawing the rest from reference TRBV7-2 and TRBJ2-3, the complete variable domain is GAGVSQSPSNKVTEKGKDVELRCDPISGHTALYWYRQSLGQGLEFLIYFQGNSAPDKSGLPSDRFSAERTGGSVSTLTIQRTQQEDSAVYLCASRSQGGTDTQYFGPGTRLTVL.

CDR3 nucleotides: TGTGCCAGCAGCTCCACTACGCCGGGTACGCAGTATTTT. It yields the protein CASSSTTPGTQYF. This chain uses TRBV7-2 with TRBJ2-3; D gene uncertain. Trimming removed 4 bases at V and 8 bases at J, with 13 bases between. The CDR3 extends over 13 amino acids. CDR1 is SGHTA, CDR2 FQGNSA, per germline.

The rearrangement links TRBV2 to TRBJ2-3; D is perhaps TRBD2 (6 bases). V lost 4 bases, J lost 6 bases, and 23 bases lay in between. Germline-derived CDR1 and CDR2 are SNHLY and FYNNEI. The CDR3 covers 17 residues. The CDR3 here is CASSVGLASVRGDTQYF. The CDR3 DNA is TGTGCCAGCAGTGTAGGGCTAGCCTCCGTCCGGGGGGATACGCAGTATTTT.

The chain links TRBV29-1 to TRBJ2-3; weak D call: TRBD2 (6 bases). Looked up from germline, CDR1 is SQVTM and CDR2 is ANQGSEA. Trimming shortened V by 0 bases and J by 0 bases, and 13 bases separated the two germline ends. The CDR3 covers 16 residues. CDR3 residues: CSVEEGRGTSTDTQYF. CDR3 bases: TGCAGCGTTGAAGAGGGTCGCGGGACTAGCACAGATACGCAGTATTTT.

In this sample, this clone turned up once. The chain joins TRBV11-1 to TRBJ1-5; no clear D. This CDR3 has 16 residues. From germline, CDR1 is SGHAT and CDR2 FQDESV (reference sequence). V lost 3 bases to trimming and J lost 7 bases, with 19 bases between them. The CDR3 loop reads CASSLGELGSGQPQHF. The CDR3 DNA reads TGTGCCAGCAGCTTGGGAGAGCTAGGGTCGGGGCAGCCCCAGCATTTT.

The chain carries TRBV7-9 and TRBJ1-2; 8 bases are a match to TRBD1. The CDR3 loop spans 16 amino acids. Germline V CDR1 and CDR2: SEHNR, FQNEAQ (reference sequence). Trimming at V came to 5 bases and at J to 7 bases, leaving 15 bases not matched to a gene. The CDR3 sequence: CASSPGQGTLGIGYTF. CDR3 sequence (DNA): TGTGCCAGCAGCCCTGGACAGGGCACTCTAGGAATTGGCTACACCTTC.

V gene TRBV5-1 combines with J gene TRBJ2-3, with D unclear. This CDR3 has 13 amino acids. Per the germline V gene, CDR1 is SGHRS and CDR2 is YFSETQ. Trimming pared 4 bases from V and 1 base from J, leaving 7 bases between. The CDR3 region has the DNA TGCGCCAGCAGCCCCCTCCGCACAGATACGCAGTATTTT. It specifies CASSPLRTDTQYF.

CDR3 region: CASISGMNTEAFF. CDR3 DNA: TGTGCCAGCATCTCAGGGATGAACACTGAAGCTTTCTTT. This rearrangement joins TRBV7-9 to TRBJ1-1, with a weak D call TRBD1 (5 bases). With 7 bases removed from V and 0 bases from J, the gap between germline ends came to 9 bases. The CDR3 is 13 amino acids. Germline loops: CDR1 SEHNR, CDR2 FQNEAQ (reference sequence).

The chain links TRBV5-1 to TRBJ2-1; TRBD1 aligns across 7 bases. In germline, CDR1 is SGHRS, CDR2 YFSETQ. The length of the CDR3 is 14 residues. The junction had 8 bases not matched to a gene; V was cut back by 4 bases and J by 7 bases. The CDR3 reads CASSPGQPNNEQFF. Written as DNA, the CDR3 is TGCGCCAGCAGCCCGGGACAGCCGAATAATGAGCAGTTCTTC.

J is TRBJ1-2 and V is TRBV6-2 or TRBV6-3; D is possibly TRBD1 (6 bases). The CDR3 has 13 amino acids. Germline values: CDR1 MNHEY, CDR2 SVGEGT. Deletions cut 4 bases from V and 3 bases from J, with 9 bases between. This CDR3 reads CASSFSGDYGYTF. The DNA for the CDR3 is TGTGCCAGCAGTTTCTCAGGGGACTATGGCTACACCTTC.